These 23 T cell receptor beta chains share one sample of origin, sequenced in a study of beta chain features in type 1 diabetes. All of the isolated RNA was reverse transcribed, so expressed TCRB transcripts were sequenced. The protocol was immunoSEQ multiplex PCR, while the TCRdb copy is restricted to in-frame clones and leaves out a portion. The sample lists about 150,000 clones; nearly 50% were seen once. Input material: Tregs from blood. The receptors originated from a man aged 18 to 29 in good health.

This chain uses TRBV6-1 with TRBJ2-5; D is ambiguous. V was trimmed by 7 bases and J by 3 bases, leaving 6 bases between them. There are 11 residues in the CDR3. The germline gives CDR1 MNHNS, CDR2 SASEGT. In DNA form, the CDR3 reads TGTGCCAGCATTCTAAAAGAGACCCAGTACTTC. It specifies CASILKETQYF.

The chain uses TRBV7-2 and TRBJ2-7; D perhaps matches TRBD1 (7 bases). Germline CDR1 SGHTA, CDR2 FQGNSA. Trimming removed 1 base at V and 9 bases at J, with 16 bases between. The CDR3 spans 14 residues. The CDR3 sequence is CASSLVRFQGGQYF. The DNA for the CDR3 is TGTGCCAGCAGCTTAGTGAGGTTCCAGGGGGGGCAGTACTTC.

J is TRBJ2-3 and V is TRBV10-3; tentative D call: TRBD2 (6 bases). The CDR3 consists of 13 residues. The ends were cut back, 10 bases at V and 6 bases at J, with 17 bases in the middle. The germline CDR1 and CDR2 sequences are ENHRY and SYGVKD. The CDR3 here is CATFGGGADTQYF. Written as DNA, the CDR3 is TGTGCCACCTTTGGGGGAGGAGCTGATACGCAGTATTTT.

This CDR3 reads CASRVGATYEQYF. The DNA of the CDR3 is TGTGCCAGCAGAGTAGGGGCGACCTACGAGCAGTACTTC. This chain joins TRBV2 and TRBJ2-7; a possible D gene is TRBD1 (5 bases). The germline V gene encodes CDR1 SNHLY and CDR2 FYNNEI. Trimming stripped 6 bases from V and 2 bases from J, with 11 bases between. This CDR3 region has 13 residues.

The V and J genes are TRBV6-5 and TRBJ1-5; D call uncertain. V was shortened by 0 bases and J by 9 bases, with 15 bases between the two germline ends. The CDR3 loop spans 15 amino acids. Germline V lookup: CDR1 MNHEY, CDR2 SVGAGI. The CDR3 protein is CASSYSIQAGWPQHF. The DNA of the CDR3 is TGTGCCAGCAGTTACTCGATTCAGGCGGGATGGCCCCAGCATTTT.

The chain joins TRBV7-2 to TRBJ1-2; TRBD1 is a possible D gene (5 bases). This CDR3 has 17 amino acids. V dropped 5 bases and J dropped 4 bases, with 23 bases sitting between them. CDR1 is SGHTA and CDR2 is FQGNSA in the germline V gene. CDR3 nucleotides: TGTGCCAGCAGCCCCCAGGGTACAGGCGAAGCTTTCTATGGCTACACCTTC. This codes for CASSPQGTGEAFYGYTF.

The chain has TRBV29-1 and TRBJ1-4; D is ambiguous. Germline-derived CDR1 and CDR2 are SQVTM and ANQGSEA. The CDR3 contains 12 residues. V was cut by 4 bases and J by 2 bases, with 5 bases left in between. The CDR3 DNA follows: TGCAGCGTTGGGGCGACTAATGAAAAACTGTTTTTT. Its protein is CSVGATNEKLFF.

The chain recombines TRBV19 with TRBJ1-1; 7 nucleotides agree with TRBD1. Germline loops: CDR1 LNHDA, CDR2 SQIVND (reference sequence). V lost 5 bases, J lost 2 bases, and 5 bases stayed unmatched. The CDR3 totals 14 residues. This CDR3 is CASSQRDRNTEAFF. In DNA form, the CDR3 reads TGTGCCAGTAGTCAACGGGACAGAAACACTGAAGCTTTCTTT.

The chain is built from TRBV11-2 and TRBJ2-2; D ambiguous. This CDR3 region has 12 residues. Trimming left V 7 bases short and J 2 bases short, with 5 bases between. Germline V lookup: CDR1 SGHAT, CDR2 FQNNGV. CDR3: CASTSNTGELFF. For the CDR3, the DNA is TGTGCCAGCACCTCTAACACCGGGGAGCTGTTTTTT.

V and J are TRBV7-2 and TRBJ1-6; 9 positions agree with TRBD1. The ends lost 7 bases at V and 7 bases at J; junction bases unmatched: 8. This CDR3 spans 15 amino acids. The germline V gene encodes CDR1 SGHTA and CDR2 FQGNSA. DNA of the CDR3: TGTGCCAGCAACGAACAGGGGGCGTGGAATTCACCCCTCCACTTT. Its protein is CASNEQGAWNSPLHF.

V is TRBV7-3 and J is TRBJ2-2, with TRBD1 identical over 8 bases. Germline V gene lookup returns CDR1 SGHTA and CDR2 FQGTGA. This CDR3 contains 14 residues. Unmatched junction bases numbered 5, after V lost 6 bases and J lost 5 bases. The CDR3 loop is CASRIGQGTGELFF. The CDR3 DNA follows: TGTGCCAGCAGAATCGGACAGGGTACCGGGGAGCTGTTTTTT.

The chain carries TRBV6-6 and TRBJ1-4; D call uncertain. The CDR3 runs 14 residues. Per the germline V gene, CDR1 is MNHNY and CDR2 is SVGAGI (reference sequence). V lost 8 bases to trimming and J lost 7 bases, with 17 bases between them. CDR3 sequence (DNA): TGTGCCAGCCTCGAACGGGGAGTGGCTGAAAAACTGTTTTTT. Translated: CASLERGVAEKLFF.

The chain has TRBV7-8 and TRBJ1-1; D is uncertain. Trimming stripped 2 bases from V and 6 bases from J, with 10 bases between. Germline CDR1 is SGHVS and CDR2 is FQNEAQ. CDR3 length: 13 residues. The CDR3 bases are TGTGCCAGCAGCTTACGGGGATCCGCTGAAGCTTTCTTT. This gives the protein CASSLRGSAEAFF.

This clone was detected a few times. The CDR3, as DNA: TGTGCCAGCAGCTTAATCAGGGGACTGAACACTGAAGCTTTCTTT. This gives the protein CASSLIRGLNTEAFF. The chain has TRBV7-9 and TRBJ1-1; tentatively, D is TRBD1 (6 bases). Trimming shortened V by 2 bases and J by 0 bases, and 10 bases separated the two germline ends. The CDR3 sequence is 15 residues long. Germline V gives CDR1 SEHNR, CDR2 FQNEAQ (reference sequence).

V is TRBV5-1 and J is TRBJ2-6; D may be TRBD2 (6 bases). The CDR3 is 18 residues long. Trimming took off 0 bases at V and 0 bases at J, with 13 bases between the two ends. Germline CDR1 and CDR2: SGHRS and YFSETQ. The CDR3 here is CASSLAGRLTSGANVLTF. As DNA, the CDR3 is TGCGCCAGCAGCTTGGCGGGGAGGCTGACCTCTGGGGCCAACGTCCTGACTTTC.

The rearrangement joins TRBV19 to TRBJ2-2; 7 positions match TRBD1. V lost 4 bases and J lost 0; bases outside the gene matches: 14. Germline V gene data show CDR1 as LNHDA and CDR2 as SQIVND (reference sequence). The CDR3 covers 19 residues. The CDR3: CASSRDSHPAFANTGELFF. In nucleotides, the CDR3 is TGTGCCAGTAGTAGGGACAGTCACCCAGCCTTCGCGAACACCGGGGAGCTGTTTTTT. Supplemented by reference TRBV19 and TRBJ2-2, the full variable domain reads DGGITQSPKYLFRKEGQNVTLSCEQNLNHDAMYWYRQDPGQGLRLIYYSQIVNDFQKGDIAEGYSVSREKKESFPLTVTSAQKNPTAFYLCASSRDSHPAFANTGELFFGEGSRLTVL.

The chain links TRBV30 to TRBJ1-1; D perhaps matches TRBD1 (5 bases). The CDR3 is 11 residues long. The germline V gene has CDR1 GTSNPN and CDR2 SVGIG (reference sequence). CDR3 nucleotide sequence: TGTGCTCACTTGGAGGGGAGCCAAGCTTTCTTT. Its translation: CAHLEGSQAFF. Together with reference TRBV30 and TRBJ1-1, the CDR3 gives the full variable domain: SQTIHQWPATLVQPVGSPLSLECTVEGTSNPNLYWYRQAAGRGLQLLFYSVGIGQISSEVPQNLSASRPQDRQFILSSKKLLLSDSGFYLCAHLEGSQAFFGQGTRLTVV.

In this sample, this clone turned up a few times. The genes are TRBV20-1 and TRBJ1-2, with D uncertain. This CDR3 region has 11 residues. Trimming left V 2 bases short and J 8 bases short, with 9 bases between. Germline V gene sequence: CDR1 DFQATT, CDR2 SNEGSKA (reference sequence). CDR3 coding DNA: TGCAGTGCTAGACCCCCGGGGGGCTACACCTTC. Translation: CSARPPGGYTF.

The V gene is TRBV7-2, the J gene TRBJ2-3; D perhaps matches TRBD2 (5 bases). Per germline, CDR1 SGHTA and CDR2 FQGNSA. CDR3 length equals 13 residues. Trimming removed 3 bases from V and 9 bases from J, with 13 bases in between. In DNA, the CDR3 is TGTGCCAGCAGCTTCGGAGGAATGGCAACGCAGTATTTT. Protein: CASSFGGMATQYF.

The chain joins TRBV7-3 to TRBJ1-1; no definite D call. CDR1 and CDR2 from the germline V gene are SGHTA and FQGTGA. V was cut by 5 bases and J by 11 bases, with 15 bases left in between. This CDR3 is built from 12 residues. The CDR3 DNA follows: TGTGCCAGCAGCCCCCTAGGAGGTGCTGCTTTCTTT. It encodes CASSPLGGAAFF.

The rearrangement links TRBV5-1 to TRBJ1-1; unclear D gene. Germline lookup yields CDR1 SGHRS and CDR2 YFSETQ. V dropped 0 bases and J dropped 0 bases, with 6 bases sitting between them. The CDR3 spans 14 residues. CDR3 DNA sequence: TGCGCCAGCAGCTTGGGAACGGTGAACACTGAAGCTTTCTTT. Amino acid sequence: CASSLGTVNTEAFF.

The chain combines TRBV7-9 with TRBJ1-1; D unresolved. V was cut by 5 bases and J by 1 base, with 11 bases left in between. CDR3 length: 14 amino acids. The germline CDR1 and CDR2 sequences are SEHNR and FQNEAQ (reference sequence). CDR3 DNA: TGTGCCAGCAGCGCGGGATTTCGGAACACTGAAGCTTTCTTT. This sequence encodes CASSAGFRNTEAFF.

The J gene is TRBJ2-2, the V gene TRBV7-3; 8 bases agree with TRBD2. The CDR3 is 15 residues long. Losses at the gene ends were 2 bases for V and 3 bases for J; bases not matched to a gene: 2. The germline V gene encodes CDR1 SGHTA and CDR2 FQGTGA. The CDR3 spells CASSLSAGDTGELFF. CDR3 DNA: TGTGCCAGCAGCTTATCAGCGGGGGACACCGGGGAGCTGTTTTTT.